This T cell receptor (beta chain) was profiled in a study of T-cell memory formation after mild COVID-19. Findings and caveats of the study: Day 15 to 85 contractors were CD4/CD8 balanced; later expanders leaned CD4+.

TCRdb reprocessed the 5' RACE reads via MiXCR and lists one record per CDR3 protein. The top ten clones hold around three fifths of a sample with around 7,200 distinct CDR3 sequences, 25% to 40% of them seen once. In regard to this clonotype: Its antigen is undetermined.

V was cut by 1 base and J by 5 bases, with 17 bases left in between. The CDR3 is made up of 17 amino acids. Germline CDR1 is SGHAT and CDR2 is FQNNGV. This TCR derives from an adult woman who had mild COVID-19 (a few samples of this study predate the infection). Cell type and time point are not known. Sequenced sample: PBMCs or a T cell subset sorted from them (not recorded which). This chain connects TRBV11-2 to TRBJ2-2; perhaps D is TRBD1 or TRBD2 (5 bases each). Written as DNA, the CDR3 is TGTGCCAGCAGCTTAGGGCCGGGGCAGGGCTGGACCGGGGAGCTGTTTTTT. Amino acids: CASSLGPGQGWTGELFF.